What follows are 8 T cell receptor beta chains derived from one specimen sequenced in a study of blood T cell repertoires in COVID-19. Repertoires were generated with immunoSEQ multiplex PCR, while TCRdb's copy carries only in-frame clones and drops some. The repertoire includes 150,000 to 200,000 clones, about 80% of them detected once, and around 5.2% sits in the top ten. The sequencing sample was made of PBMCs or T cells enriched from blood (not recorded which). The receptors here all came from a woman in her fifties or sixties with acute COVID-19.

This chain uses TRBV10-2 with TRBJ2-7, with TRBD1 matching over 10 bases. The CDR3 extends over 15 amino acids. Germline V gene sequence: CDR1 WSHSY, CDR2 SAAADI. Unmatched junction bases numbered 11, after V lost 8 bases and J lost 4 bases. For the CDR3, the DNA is TGCGCCAGCTCTCTGTTCCCGGGACAGGGGTACGAGCAGTACTTC. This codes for CASSLFPGQGYEQYF.

The CDR3 DNA reads as TGTGCCAGCAGTACGGCCGACAGGGGCTTCACTGAAGCTTTCTTT. Translation gives CASSTADRGFTEAFF. This chain uses TRBV6-2 or TRBV6-3 with TRBJ1-1; 8 bases match TRBD1. CDR3 size: 15 residues. Germline V gives CDR1 MNHEY, CDR2 SVGEGT. With 5 bases clipped from V and 4 bases from J, the junction kept 9 bases outside the gene matches.

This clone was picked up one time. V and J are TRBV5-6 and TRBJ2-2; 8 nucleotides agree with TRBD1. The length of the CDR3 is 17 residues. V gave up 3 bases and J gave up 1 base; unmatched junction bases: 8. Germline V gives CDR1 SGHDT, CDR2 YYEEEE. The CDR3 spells CASSSDGQGRNTGELFF. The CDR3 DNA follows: TGTGCCAGCAGCTCAGATGGACAGGGAAGGAACACCGGGGAGCTGTTTTTT.

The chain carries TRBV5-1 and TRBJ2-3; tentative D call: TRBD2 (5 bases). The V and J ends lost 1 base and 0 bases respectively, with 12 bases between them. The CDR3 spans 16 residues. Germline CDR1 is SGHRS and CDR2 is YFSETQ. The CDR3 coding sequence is TGCGCCAGCAGCTTGAGCGGTGATACTAGCACAGATACGCAGTATTTT. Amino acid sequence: CASSLSGDTSTDTQYF.

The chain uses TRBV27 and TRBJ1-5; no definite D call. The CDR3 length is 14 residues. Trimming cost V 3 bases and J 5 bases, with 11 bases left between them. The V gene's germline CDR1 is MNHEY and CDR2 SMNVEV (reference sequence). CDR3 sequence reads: CASSFWAGDQPQHF. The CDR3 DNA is TGTGCCAGCAGTTTTTGGGCAGGCGATCAGCCCCAGCATTTT.

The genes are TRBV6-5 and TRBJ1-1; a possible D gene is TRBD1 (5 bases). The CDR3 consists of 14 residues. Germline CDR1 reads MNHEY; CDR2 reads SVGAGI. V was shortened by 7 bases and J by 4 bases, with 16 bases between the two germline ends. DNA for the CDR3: TGTGCCAGCACGGTGGGACCGGGGGGCACTGAAGCTTTCTTT. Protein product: CASTVGPGGTEAFF.

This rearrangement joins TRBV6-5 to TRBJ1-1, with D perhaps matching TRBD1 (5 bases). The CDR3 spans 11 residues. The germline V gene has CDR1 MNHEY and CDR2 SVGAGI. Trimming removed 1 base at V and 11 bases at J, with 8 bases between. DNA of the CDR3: TGTGCCAGCAGTTACTTAGGGGCGGCTTTCTTT. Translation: CASSYLGAAFF.

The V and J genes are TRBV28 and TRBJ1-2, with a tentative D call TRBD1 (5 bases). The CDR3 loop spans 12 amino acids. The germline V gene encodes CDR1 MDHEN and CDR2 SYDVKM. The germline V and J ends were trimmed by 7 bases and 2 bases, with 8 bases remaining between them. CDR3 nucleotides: TGTGCCAGCATCGGGGGGAACTATGGCTACACCTTC. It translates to CASIGGNYGYTF.